These T cell receptor beta chains were read from a single sample in a study of Ad26.COV2.S vaccination and SARS-CoV-2 variants. Profiling relied on immunoSEQ multiplex PCR, and the TCRdb table lists in-frame clones only, not all of them. The sample includes fewer than 400,000 clones, more than 85% seen only once; the top ten take approximately 3.7%. Source: peripheral blood, taken in a trial of Ad26.COV2.S vaccine versus placebo. The receptors derive from a person aged 18-65 years who received the Ad26.COV2.S COVID-19 vaccine or a placebo. Both conserved end residues are part of each CDR3. The D gene is left open where the match is weak. Clone size is stated in some rows and not others, as once, few, many or a class when expanded.

j_gene: TRBJ2-7; v_gene: TRBV7-2; abundance: once; d_gene: .; CDR3nt: TGTGCCAGCAGCTTAGATGACGGCCTCCTCTACGAGCAGTACTTC; CDR3aa: CASSLDDGLLYEQYF
j_gene: TRBJ1-5; v_gene: TRBV30; abundance: once; d_gene: .; CDR3nt: TGTGCCTGGAGTACGAGATCGACAGGAGACAATCAGCCCCAGCATTTT; CDR3aa: CAWSTRSTGDNQPQHF
j_gene: TRBJ1-4; v_gene: TRBV11-2; abundance: .; d_gene: TRBD1; CDR3nt: TGTGCCAGCGGAACAGACAGGGCAACTAATGAAAAACTGTTTTTT; CDR3aa: CASGTDRATNEKLFF
j_gene: TRBJ2-1; v_gene: TRBV5-4; abundance: .; d_gene: TRBD2; CDR3nt: TGTGCCAGCAGCTTGACTAGCGGGAGCTACAATGAGCAGTTCTTC; CDR3aa: CASSLTSGSYNEQFF
j_gene: TRBJ2-3; v_gene: TRBV2; abundance: once; d_gene: TRBD2; CDR3nt: TGTGCCAGCAGCGGCTACTCCGTGCGGGGGGGCGTAGATACGCAGTATTTT; CDR3aa: CASSGYSVRGGVDTQYF
j_gene: TRBJ1-4; v_gene: TRBV7-6; abundance: few; d_gene: .; CDR3nt: TGTGCCAGCAGCCCAGTTCGGAGGGGAGCAACTAATGAAAAACTGTTTTTT; CDR3aa: CASSPVRRGATNEKLFF
j_gene: TRBJ1-2; v_gene: TRBV5-6; abundance: few; d_gene: TRBD1; CDR3nt: TGTGCCAGCAGCGACCCGACAGGGGCTGGCTACACCTTC; CDR3aa: CASSDPTGAGYTF
j_gene: TRBJ1-1; v_gene: TRBV27; abundance: .; d_gene: .; CDR3nt: TGTGCCAGCAGTTTAACGCGGGAACCGCTGGGGAACACTGAAGCTTTCTTT; CDR3aa: CASSLTREPLGNTEAFF
j_gene: TRBJ2-7; v_gene: TRBV29-1; abundance: .; d_gene: TRBD2; CDR3nt: TGCAGCGTTGGAGCGGGGGGCGAGCAGTACTTC; CDR3aa: CSVGAGGEQYF
j_gene: TRBJ2-3; v_gene: TRBV4-1; abundance: .; d_gene: TRBD2; CDR3nt: TGCGCCAGCAGCTCCCTTAGCGGGGGGTCCACAGATACGCAGTATTTT; CDR3aa: CASSSLSGGSTDTQYF
j_gene: TRBJ1-5; v_gene: TRBV4-3; abundance: few; d_gene: TRBD1; CDR3nt: TGCGCCAGCAGCCAAGGACAGGGGGCTCAGCCCCAGCATTTT; CDR3aa: CASSQGQGAQPQHF
j_gene: TRBJ2-4; v_gene: TRBV12-5; abundance: .; d_gene: TRBD1; CDR3nt: TGTGCTAGTGGTTTGATCGGGACAGGTAAAAACATTCAGTACTTC; CDR3aa: CASGLIGTGKNIQYF
j_gene: TRBJ2-5; v_gene: TRBV3-1/TRBV3-2; abundance: .; d_gene: .; CDR3nt: TGTGCCAGCAGCCAAGACAGGGTAGGGACCCAGTACTTC; CDR3aa: CASSQDRVGTQYF
j_gene: TRBJ2-7; v_gene: TRBV2; abundance: once; d_gene: .; CDR3nt: TGTGCCAGCAGTGAGGGGGCTTTCGACGAGCAGTACTTC; CDR3aa: CASSEGAFDEQYF
j_gene: TRBJ1-1; v_gene: TRBV6-5; abundance: .; d_gene: TRBD1; CDR3nt: TGTGCCAGCAGTATCCGACAGGGAGGGGTGGTTGAAGCTTTCTTT; CDR3aa: CASSIRQGGVVEAFF
j_gene: TRBJ2-7; v_gene: TRBV21-1; abundance: .; d_gene: .; CDR3nt: TGTGCCAGCAGCAATCAGGCGTGGGGGGGACTCTACGAGCAGTACTTC; CDR3aa: CASSNQAWGGLYEQYF
j_gene: TRBJ2-1; v_gene: TRBV5-1; abundance: .; d_gene: TRBD2; CDR3nt: TGCGCCAGCAGCTTGGCCGCTAGCGGTTACAATGAGCAGTTCTTC; CDR3aa: CASSLAASGYNEQFF
j_gene: TRBJ2-1; v_gene: TRBV6-6; abundance: .; d_gene: .; CDR3nt: TGTGCCAGCAGGGGCGTTGGCTCCTACAATGAGCAGTTCTTC; CDR3aa: CASRGVGSYNEQFF
j_gene: TRBJ2-7; v_gene: TRBV6-6; abundance: .; d_gene: .; CDR3nt: TGTGCCAGCAGTTACTCCCAGGCCTACGAGCAGTACTTC; CDR3aa: CASSYSQAYEQYF
j_gene: TRBJ2-1; v_gene: TRBV13; abundance: once; d_gene: .; CDR3nt: TGTGCCAGCAGCTTGGAATCGGCTTTGGGGGTTGAGCAGTTCTTC; CDR3aa: CASSLESALGVEQFF
j_gene: TRBJ2-3; v_gene: TRBV9; abundance: .; d_gene: .; CDR3nt: TGTGCCAGCAGCCCGGGTGGGGAAGCCTCTTATACGCAGTATTTT; CDR3aa: CASSPGGEASYTQYF
j_gene: TRBJ1-4; v_gene: TRBV4-3; abundance: few; d_gene: .; CDR3nt: TGCGCCAGCAGCCAGGAGATGGGGTCCGAAAAACTGTTTTTT; CDR3aa: CASSQEMGSEKLFF
j_gene: TRBJ1-1; v_gene: TRBV12-3/TRBV12-4; abundance: .; d_gene: .; CDR3nt: TGTGCCAGCAGCCCTTTACGGGATTCGGAAGCTTTCTTT; CDR3aa: CASSPLRDSEAFF
j_gene: TRBJ1-6; v_gene: TRBV24-1; abundance: .; d_gene: TRBD1; CDR3nt: TGTGCCACCAGTGACTCGGACAGGAATATCCTCCACTTT; CDR3aa: CATSDSDRNILHF
j_gene: TRBJ2-3; v_gene: TRBV5-6; abundance: .; d_gene: .; CDR3nt: TGTGCCAGCAGCTTGATCTGGGCGGGGGCCCCCACAGATACGCAGTATTTT; CDR3aa: CASSLIWAGAPTDTQYF
j_gene: TRBJ1-4; v_gene: TRBV3-1/TRBV3-2; abundance: .; d_gene: TRBD1; CDR3nt: TGTGCCAGCAGCCAAAGGTCGGGACAGGGCTCTGAAAAACTGTTTTTT; CDR3aa: CASSQRSGQGSEKLFF
j_gene: TRBJ1-1; v_gene: TRBV2; abundance: once; d_gene: .; CDR3nt: TGTGCCAGCAGTGAATCAGGGTACAGGGCAATGAACACTGAAGCTTTCTTT; CDR3aa: CASSESGYRAMNTEAFF
j_gene: TRBJ2-7; v_gene: TRBV11-1; abundance: .; d_gene: .; CDR3nt: TGTGCCAGCAGCCAGGACAGTTACGAGCAGTACTTC; CDR3aa: CASSQDSYEQYF
j_gene: TRBJ1-2; v_gene: TRBV7-8; abundance: .; d_gene: TRBD1; CDR3nt: TGTGCCAGCAGCACTGGACAGGGAGGCTACACCTTC; CDR3aa: CASSTGQGGYTF
j_gene: TRBJ2-7; v_gene: TRBV5-4; abundance: .; d_gene: .; CDR3nt: TGTGCCAGCAGCTTGGTTCATTTGGGCAGCGCCTACGAGCAGTACTTC; CDR3aa: CASSLVHLGSAYEQYF
j_gene: TRBJ1-5; v_gene: TRBV5-5; abundance: many; d_gene: .; CDR3nt: TGTGCCAGCAGCTTGGTGGCTGCAAGCAATCAGCCCCAGCATTTT; CDR3aa: CASSLVAASNQPQHF
j_gene: TRBJ2-7; v_gene: TRBV25-1; abundance: .; d_gene: .; CDR3nt: TGTGCCAGCAGTAAGGTCGGTAAGTCCTACGAGCAGTACTTC; CDR3aa: CASSKVGKSYEQYF
j_gene: TRBJ1-6; v_gene: TRBV5-1; abundance: few; d_gene: TRBD1; CDR3nt: TGCGCCAGCAGCTTGGAGGGGGCGGGTTCACCCCTCCACTTT; CDR3aa: CASSLEGAGSPLHF
j_gene: TRBJ2-7; v_gene: TRBV19; abundance: .; d_gene: .; CDR3nt: TGTGCCAGTAGTATTGCCATCGAGATGACCGAGCAGTACTTC; CDR3aa: CASSIAIEMTEQYF
j_gene: TRBJ1-1; v_gene: TRBV28; abundance: .; d_gene: TRBD1; CDR3nt: TGTGCCAGCAGTTTACTAGGACAGGGGGCAACTGAAGCTTTCTTT; CDR3aa: CASSLLGQGATEAFF
j_gene: TRBJ1-1; v_gene: TRBV12-3/TRBV12-4; abundance: .; d_gene: .; CDR3nt: TGTGCCAGCAGAAGGGGGGGGTTCACTGAAGCTTTCTTT; CDR3aa: CASRRGGFTEAFF
j_gene: TRBJ2-4; v_gene: TRBV11-2; abundance: once; d_gene: .; CDR3nt: TGTGCCAGCAGCTTAGAAGGGACTCACATTCAGTACTTC; CDR3aa: CASSLEGTHIQYF
j_gene: TRBJ1-1; v_gene: TRBV4-1; abundance: .; d_gene: TRBD1; CDR3nt: TGCGCTAGCAGCCAGGACAGGGGTGAAGCTTTCTTT; CDR3aa: CASSQDRGEAFF
j_gene: TRBJ2-7; v_gene: TRBV6-6; abundance: few; d_gene: .; CDR3nt: TGTGCCAGCAGTTACTATGATGGGGGAGCCTACGAGCAGTACTTC; CDR3aa: CASSYYDGGAYEQYF
j_gene: TRBJ2-3; v_gene: TRBV6-6; abundance: .; d_gene: TRBD1; CDR3nt: TGTGCCAGCAGTCGCTCCGGGACAGGTTACCTCGCAGATACGCAGTATTTT; CDR3aa: CASSRSGTGYLADTQYF
j_gene: TRBJ2-1; v_gene: TRBV7-2; abundance: .; d_gene: TRBD2; CDR3nt: TGTGCCAGCAGCCCGAGCGGGGGGGCGGGGAATGAGCAGTTCTTC; CDR3aa: CASSPSGGAGNEQFF
j_gene: TRBJ2-3; v_gene: TRBV19; abundance: .; d_gene: TRBD2; CDR3nt: TGTGCCAGTAGTGCTCAAAGACGGACTAGCGGGATAGATACGCAGTATTTT; CDR3aa: CASSAQRRTSGIDTQYF
j_gene: TRBJ1-2; v_gene: TRBV7-2; abundance: .; d_gene: TRBD1; CDR3nt: TGTGCCAGCAGAGACAGGGTTAACTATGGCTACACCTTC; CDR3aa: CASRDRVNYGYTF
j_gene: TRBJ1-5; v_gene: TRBV5-4; abundance: .; d_gene: .; CDR3nt: TGTGCCAGCAGCTTGGGTCCGGGGCCCCAGCATTTT; CDR3aa: CASSLGPGPQHF
j_gene: TRBJ2-1; v_gene: TRBV7-2; abundance: .; d_gene: .; CDR3nt: TGTGCCAGCAGCACATCAGGTAACTCCTACAATGAGCAGTTCTTC; CDR3aa: CASSTSGNSYNEQFF
j_gene: TRBJ2-1; v_gene: TRBV6-6; abundance: once; d_gene: TRBD2; CDR3nt: TGTGCCAGCAGAGGGACTAGCGGGGGTAATGAGCAGTTCTTC; CDR3aa: CASRGTSGGNEQFF
j_gene: TRBJ2-2; v_gene: TRBV6-5; abundance: .; d_gene: .; CDR3nt: TGTGCCAGCAGTTCCGGTAGGCTCACCGGGGAGCTGTTTTTT; CDR3aa: CASSSGRLTGELFF
j_gene: TRBJ1-2; v_gene: TRBV4-3; abundance: .; d_gene: .; CDR3nt: TGCGCCAGCAGCCAAGCAGTAGCGGGCTATGGCTACACCTTC; CDR3aa: CASSQAVAGYGYTF
j_gene: TRBJ1-5; v_gene: TRBV19; abundance: .; d_gene: .; CDR3nt: TGTGCCAGTAGTATTTTTCCTCCAGGCGGTCAGCCCCAGCATTTT; CDR3aa: CASSIFPPGGQPQHF
j_gene: TRBJ1-1; v_gene: TRBV19; abundance: .; d_gene: .; CDR3nt: TGTGCCAGTAGTCCGTCTCGACAGCCGAACACTGAAGCTTTCTTT; CDR3aa: CASSPSRQPNTEAFF
j_gene: TRBJ2-2; v_gene: TRBV25-1; abundance: .; d_gene: .; CDR3nt: TGTGCCAGCAGTGGGAACACCGGGGAGCTGTTTTTT; CDR3aa: CASSGNTGELFF
j_gene: TRBJ1-1; v_gene: TRBV7-9; abundance: once; d_gene: .; CDR3nt: TGTGCCAGCAGCTTAGTGGTAGTTGGCACTGAAGCTTTCTTT; CDR3aa: CASSLVVVGTEAFF
j_gene: TRBJ1-1; v_gene: TRBV5-1; abundance: .; d_gene: .; CDR3nt: TGCGCCAGCAGCTGGGAGGGAGGGAACACTGAAGCTTTCTTT; CDR3aa: CASSWEGGNTEAFF
j_gene: TRBJ1-3; v_gene: TRBV30; abundance: .; d_gene: .; CDR3nt: TGTGCCTGGAGAGCACGGGACTCTGGAAACACCATATATTTT; CDR3aa: CAWRARDSGNTIYF
j_gene: TRBJ1-1; v_gene: TRBV10-1; abundance: .; d_gene: .; CDR3nt: TGCGCCAGTTCGGCAGGTCAGAACACTGAAGCTTTCTTT; CDR3aa: CASSAGQNTEAFF